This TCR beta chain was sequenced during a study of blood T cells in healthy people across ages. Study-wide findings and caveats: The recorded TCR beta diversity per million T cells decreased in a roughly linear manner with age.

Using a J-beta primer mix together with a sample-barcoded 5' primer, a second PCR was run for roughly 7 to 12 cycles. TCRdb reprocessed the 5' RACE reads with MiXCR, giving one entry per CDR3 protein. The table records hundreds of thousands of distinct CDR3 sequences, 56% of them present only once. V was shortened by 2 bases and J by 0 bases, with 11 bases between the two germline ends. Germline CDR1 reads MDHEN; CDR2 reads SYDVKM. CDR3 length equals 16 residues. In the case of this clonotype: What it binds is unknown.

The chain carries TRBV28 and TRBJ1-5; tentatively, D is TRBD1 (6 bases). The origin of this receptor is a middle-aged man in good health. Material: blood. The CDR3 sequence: CASSLGTKDSNQPQHF. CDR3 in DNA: TGTGCCAGCAGTTTAGGGACAAAAGATAGCAATCAGCCCCAGCATTTT.